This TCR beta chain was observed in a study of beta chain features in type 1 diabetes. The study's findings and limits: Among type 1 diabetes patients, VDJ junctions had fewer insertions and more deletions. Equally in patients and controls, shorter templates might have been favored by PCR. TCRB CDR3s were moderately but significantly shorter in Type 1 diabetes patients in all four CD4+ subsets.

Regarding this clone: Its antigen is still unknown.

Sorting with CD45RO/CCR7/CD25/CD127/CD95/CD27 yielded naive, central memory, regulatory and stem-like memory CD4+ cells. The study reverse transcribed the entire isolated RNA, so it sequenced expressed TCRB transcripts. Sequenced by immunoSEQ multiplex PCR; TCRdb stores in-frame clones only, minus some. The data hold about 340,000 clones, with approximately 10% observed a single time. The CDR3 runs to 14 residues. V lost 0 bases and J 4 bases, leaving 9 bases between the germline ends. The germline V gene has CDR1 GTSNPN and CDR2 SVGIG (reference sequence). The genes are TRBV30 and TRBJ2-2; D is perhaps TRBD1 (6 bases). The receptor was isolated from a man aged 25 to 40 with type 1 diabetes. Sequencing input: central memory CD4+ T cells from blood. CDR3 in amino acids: CAWSVQGSTGELFF. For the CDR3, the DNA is TGTGCCTGGAGTGTACAGGGTTCCACCGGGGAGCTGTTTTTT.